The clone carrying this TCR beta chain turned up a few times. CDR3 length equals 11 residues. Germline V gene data show CDR1 as DFQATT and CDR2 as SNEGSKA (reference sequence). The data derive from a study of control samples from healthy donors and cancer patients. Profiled with immunoSEQ multiplex PCR; TCRdb holds only in-frame clones, not every one. The data contain roughly 88,000 clones, approximately 93% of them seen just once; the ten biggest clones take up about 8.8%. Sequencing was done on a sample of blood. The rearrangement joins TRBV20-1 to TRBJ2-7; D gene uncertain. The clonotype comes from a man younger than 35 in good health. Here the CDR3 DNA reads TGCAGCTCTCTGCGAGGCCCCGAGCAGTACTTC. Residues: CSSLRGPEQYF.